The next 23 T cell receptor beta chains were all read from a single sample in a study of CD8+CD57+ T cells in acquired aplastic anemia. Patients who underwent sequencing had shown CD8+CD57+ cell expansion by flow cytometry. Genomic DNA served as template for TCR beta VDJ and CDR3 profiling. In TCRdb, the reads were re-called with MiXCR into one record per CDR3 protein. The table lists approximately 190,000 distinct CDR3 sequences, less than 60% of them singletons, with around 8.8% in the top ten. Material: sorted CD4+, CD8+, or CD8+CD57+ T cells (not recorded which) from PBMCs. These receptors were obtained from a human donor with aplastic anemia.

This clonotype was seen at least ten times. This chain joins TRBV6-1 and TRBJ1-2; tentatively, D is TRBD1 (5 bases). V was trimmed by 4 bases and J by 4 bases, leaving 19 bases between them. Germline V gene sequence: CDR1 MNHNS, CDR2 SASEGT. CDR3 size: 16 residues. In nucleotides, the CDR3 is TGTGCCAGCAGTGCAGACAGCGCCGATATGTTCTATGGCTACACCTTC. Amino acids: CASSADSADMFYGYTF.

This clonotype was counted ten times or more. V gene TRBV4-1 combines with J gene TRBJ2-7; D gene ambiguous. CDR1 is MGHRA, CDR2 YSYEKL, per germline. This CDR3 region has 13 residues. Between the trimmed V and J ends, which lost 4 bases and 1 base, there was a span of 8 bases. The CDR3 reads CASSPAMSYEQYF. In DNA, the CDR3 is TGCGCCAGCAGCCCGGCTATGTCCTACGAGCAGTACTTC.

On this clonotype itself: A much more abundant neighbour one base away suggests this may be a read error. The chain employs TRBV14 and TRBJ2-7; 9 bases are shared with TRBD1. Germline CDR1 is SGHDN and CDR2 is FVKESK. CDR3 length: 16 amino acids. The V and J ends lost 4 bases and 2 bases, in that order; junction bases with no gene match: 9. The CDR3 bases are TGTGCCAGCAGCCTAACCGGGACAGGGAAGCCCTACGAGCAGTACTTC. Translated, it gives CASSLTGTGKPYEQYF.

This clonotype was seen a handful of times. The chain employs TRBV30 and TRBJ2-3; TRBD1 is a possible D gene (6 bases). The CDR3 runs to 14 residues. The germline CDR1 and CDR2 sequences are GTSNPN and SVGIG (reference sequence). Trimming cost V 4 bases and J 0 bases, with 11 bases left between them. The CDR3 here is CAWNRATSTDTQYF. The CDR3 nucleotides read TGTGCCTGGAACAGGGCTACTAGCACAGATACGCAGTATTTT.

This clonotype was picked up many times. This chain joins TRBV6-1 and TRBJ2-7; TRBD1 matches at 10 bases. Trimming cost V 7 bases and J 3 bases; bases outside gene matches: 15. This CDR3 contains 17 residues. Germline V gives CDR1 MNHNS, CDR2 SASEGT. The CDR3 sequence is CASMVPIGTGVRYEQYF. The CDR3 DNA follows: TGTGCCAGCATGGTGCCTATCGGGACAGGGGTTCGCTACGAGCAGTACTTC.

The chain combines TRBV10-3 with TRBJ1-5, with TRBD1 matching over 10 bases. Germline CDR1 and CDR2: ENHRY and SYGVKD. This CDR3 contains 13 residues. Losses at the gene ends were 6 bases for V and 7 bases for J; bases not matched to a gene: 3. The CDR3 is CAISDRGLQPQHF. As DNA, the CDR3 is TGTGCCATCAGCGACAGGGGGCTACAGCCCCAGCATTTT.

This clonotype was observed many times. The chain uses TRBV7-2 and TRBJ1-2; D is uncertain. The CDR3 runs 14 residues. Germline V gives CDR1 SGHTA, CDR2 FQGNSA. The ends were cut back, 5 bases at V and 2 bases at J, with 12 bases in the middle. The DNA for the CDR3 is TGTGCCAGCAGCAGGGCAGCCCCAAACTATGGCTACACCTTC. It yields the protein CASSRAAPNYGYTF.

The sample holds a few counts of this clonotype. The chain links TRBV29-1 to TRBJ2-7; TRBD2 agrees at 12 bases. The germline V gene encodes CDR1 SQVTM and CDR2 ANQGSEA. After removal of 4 bases from V and 2 bases from J, the junction contained 3 bases not matched to a gene. The CDR3 contains 14 residues. CDR3 amino acids: CSVAGLAGTYEQYF. The CDR3 DNA is TGCAGCGTTGCAGGACTAGCGGGGACCTACGAGCAGTACTTC.

Of note for this clonotype: Germline and junction disagree at one end, which may indicate a read error. J is TRBJ1-5 and V is TRBV24-1; D remains ambiguous. The germline CDR1 and CDR2 sequences are KGHDR and SFDVKD. This CDR3 contains 12 residues. This CDR3 is CATSDPPQPQRF. CDR3 sequence (DNA): TGTGCCACCAGTGATCCGCCCCAGCCCCAGCGTTTT.

The rearrangement joins TRBV19 to TRBJ2-3, with 10 bases matching TRBD2. V lost 9 bases and J lost 2; bases outside the gene matches: 8. Germline CDR1 reads LNHDA; CDR2 reads SQIVND (reference sequence). The CDR3 is 15 residues long. CDR3 bases: TGTGCCAGCTTTTCAGCGGGAGGGCCCACAGATACGCAGTATTTT. It encodes CASFSAGGPTDTQYF.

This clonotype was seen at least ten times. The chain joins TRBV20-1 to TRBJ1-2; D may be TRBD1 (6 bases). The V gene's germline CDR1 is DFQATT and CDR2 SNEGSKA (reference sequence). CDR3 length equals 13 residues. The CDR3 DNA follows: TGCAGCAGCACAGGGAACCAGAACTATGGCTACACCTTC. This codes for CSSTGNQNYGYTF.

This chain uses TRBV10-3 with TRBJ2-3, with TRBD2 as a possible D gene (6 bases). This CDR3 comprises 12 residues. Per the germline V gene, CDR1 is ENHRY and CDR2 is SYGVKD. Trimming removed 4 bases from V and 6 bases from J, with 8 bases in between. The CDR3 bases are TGTGCCATCAGTGGGGGGGAGGATACGCAGTATTTT. It translates to CAISGGEDTQYF.

The chain carries TRBV11-2 and TRBJ2-5; D may be TRBD1 (7 bases). From germline, CDR1 is SGHAT and CDR2 FQNNGV. V was shortened by 3 bases and J by 5 bases, with 16 bases between the two germline ends. This CDR3 has 15 amino acids. In DNA form, the CDR3 reads TGTGCCAGCAGCTTCGGGACAGAAGGGGGGGAGACCCAGTACTTC. Protein: CASSFGTEGGETQYF.

This chain joins TRBV6-2 or TRBV6-3 and TRBJ2-1; 9 bases line up with TRBD2. Trimming removed 7 bases from V and 6 bases from J; junction bases left unmatched: 16. CDR1 and CDR2 from the germline V gene are MNHEY and SVGEGT. CDR3 length: 17 residues. The CDR3 loop is CASTPTRGRAAGNEQFF. The CDR3 DNA reads as TGTGCCAGCACCCCCACCCGCGGGAGGGCCGCCGGCAATGAGCAGTTCTTC.

In its sample, this clonotype was seen many times. The genes are TRBV24-1 and TRBJ2-1; D is possibly TRBD2 (5 bases). Germline CDR1 KGHDR, CDR2 SFDVKD. This CDR3 region has 16 residues. Trimming took 2 bases from V and 5 from J, leaving 15 bases between them. CDR3 loop: CATSDWARGNHNEQFF. The CDR3, as DNA: TGTGCCACCAGTGATTGGGCACGGGGTAACCACAATGAGCAGTTCTTC.

This clonotype has a handful of counts. The gene calls are TRBV9 and TRBJ1-6; perhaps TRBD1 as D (5 bases). Per germline, CDR1 SGDLS and CDR2 YYNGEE. Trimming cost V 0 bases and J 9 bases, with 10 bases left between them. This CDR3 has 14 residues. CDR3 in DNA: TGTGCCAGCAGCGTAGACTGGGGGTCTTCACCCCTCCACTTT. It is translated as CASSVDWGSSPLHF.

The chain recombines TRBV29-1 with TRBJ1-2; the D gene is possibly TRBD1 (6 bases). V gave up 7 bases and J gave up 2 bases, with 11 bases separating them. CDR1 and CDR2 (germline): SQVTM, ANQGSEA. The CDR3 totals 12 residues. CDR3 protein: CSGQGLNYGYTF. The CDR3, as DNA: TGCAGCGGGCAGGGGCTAAACTATGGCTACACCTTC.

This clonotype was observed a handful of times. The CDR3 protein is CASSSPGGSYGYTF. As DNA, the CDR3 is TGCGCCAGCAGCTCACCGGGAGGGAGCTATGGCTACACCTTC. J is TRBJ1-2 and V is TRBV5-1, with D hard to call. Germline loops: CDR1 SGHRS, CDR2 YFSETQ. CDR3 length equals 14 residues. Trimming removed 3 bases at V and 4 bases at J, with 13 bases between.

In this sample, this clonotype turned up a few times. The chain recombines TRBV12-3 or TRBV12-4 with TRBJ2-3, with 7 nucleotides matching TRBD1. The trim removed 6 bases at V and 3 bases at J, leaving 9 bases unmatched. The CDR3 is made up of 15 amino acids. The CDR3 reads CASRPRDRWTDTQYF. DNA of the CDR3: TGTGCCAGCAGACCCAGGGACAGATGGACAGATACGCAGTATTTT.

As concerns this clonotype: One end of the junction fails to match germline, which may point to a read error. J is TRBJ2-7 and V is TRBV6-4, with a possible D match to TRBD1 (5 bases). Germline V gene data show CDR1 as MRHNA and CDR2 as SNTAGT. CDR3 length: 13 residues. Written as DNA, the CDR3 is TGCGCCAGCAGCCGAAACCAGGGCCACGAGCAGTACTTC. It codes for CASSRNQGHEQYF.

This clonotype was observed a handful of times. The rearrangement joins TRBV9 to TRBJ1-2; unclear D gene. V lost 0 bases and J 4 bases, leaving 7 bases between the germline ends. The germline gives CDR1 SGDLS, CDR2 YYNGEE. CDR3 size: 13 residues. The CDR3 is CASSVEGSYGYTF. The CDR3, as DNA: TGTGCCAGCAGCGTAGAAGGGAGCTATGGCTACACCTTC.

The chain carries TRBV7-2 and TRBJ1-2, with 8 nucleotides matching TRBD1. CDR3 size: 15 residues. With 5 bases clipped from V and 4 bases from J, the junction kept 9 bases outside the gene matches. Germline V gene data show CDR1 as SGHTA and CDR2 as FQGNSA. The DNA for the CDR3 is TGTGCCAGCAGCCATGGGGACAGGCCTTCCTATGGCTACACCTTC. Encoded protein: CASSHGDRPSYGYTF.

The chain links TRBV9 to TRBJ2-3; the match to TRBD2 covers 7 bases. This CDR3 has 18 residues. Germline V gene data show CDR1 as SGDLS and CDR2 as YYNGEE. Unmatched junction bases numbered 12, after V lost 2 bases and J lost 0 bases. The CDR3 spells CASSVGTRGGRSTDTQYF. The CDR3 DNA sequence: TGTGCCAGCAGCGTTGGTACACGCGGGGGTCGAAGCACAGATACGCAGTATTTT.